The clone carrying this TCR beta chain was seen just once. The antigen is undetermined. Sequencing was performed with immunoSEQ multiplex PCR; in TCRdb, only in-frame clones are kept and a portion is missing. The table includes about 2,100,000 clones, roughly 91% detected once. CDR1 and CDR2 (germline): MNHEY, SVGAGI. CDR3 length: 11 residues. Between the trimmed V and J ends, which lost 7 bases and 5 bases, there was a span of 8 bases. These data belong to a study of shared clonotypes between healthy human individuals. Overall study: Per-donor plates numbered three CD4 naive, three CD4 memory, two CD8 naive and one CD8 memory.

Naive CD8 populations comprised CD45RO-negative cells positively selected for CCR7, excluding terminally differentiated effector memory CD45RA+ cells. Study-level points and caveats: Non-shared clonotypes were found to have lower generation probabilities than the clonotypes that were shared by all four of the sorted-subset donors.

Sequencing was carried out using naive CD8+ T cells from PBMCs. The J gene is TRBJ1-1, the V gene TRBV6-5; D unresolved. The sequence was obtained from a young man in good health. Some clones in this sample may be carry-over from other donors' samples. The CDR3 DNA follows: TGTGCCAGCACCCCGGGGACTGAAGCTTTCTTT. Translated, it gives CASTPGTEAFF.